This T cell receptor (beta chain) was sequenced in a study of blood T cell repertoires in COVID-19. Study in general: Spain, Italy and the United States supplied samples that represented acute and convalescent COVID-19. Sample material is recorded as cDNA or gDNA derived from T cells, B-cell-depleted T cells, or PBMCs.

Authors' methods: Amplification of reference gene primers provided the estimated nucleated cell counts. Clones were sequenced by immunoSEQ multiplex PCR, and TCRdb holds only the in-frame ones, with some missing. V, J and clone size are those of that table, while D and trimming were read from the DNA. The sample lists over 100,000 clones, more than 85% occurring once. CDR1 is GTSNPN and CDR2 is SVGIG in the germline V gene (reference sequence). This CDR3 comprises 14 residues. V shed 4 bases and J shed 7 bases, with 16 bases lying between them. The chain joins TRBV30 to TRBJ1-4; tentative D call: TRBD1 (5 bases). This receptor was taken from a human donor with acute or convalescent COVID-19. The donor label of this sample is uncertain. Sample: peripheral blood. CDR3 residues: CAWTQQAFSEKLFF. In DNA, the CDR3 is TGTGCCTGGACTCAACAGGCGTTCTCTGAAAAACTGTTTTTT.